This TCR beta chain was sequenced in a study of response to subunit inactivated influenza vaccine. Whole-study findings and limits: The authors suggested that every seasonal influenza vaccination recruits few new T cells.

This clonotype appeared a few times. Antigen specificity is unknown. The CDR3 totals 13 residues. The germline V gene encodes CDR1 DFQATT and CDR2 SNEGSKA (reference sequence). V lost 0 bases, J lost 1 base, and 6 bases lay in between. TCRdb re-called the RT-PCR reads with MiXCR, one entry per CDR3 protein. The profile shows a few hundred thousand distinct CDR3 sequences, about 20% of them singletons. The sample was PBMCs from blood, taken 21 months after vaccination. The TCR comes from a man aged 45-69 years who received an inactivated influenza vaccine. The V and J genes are TRBV20-1 and TRBJ1-1, with unresolved D. CDR3: CSARDRPNTEAFF. In DNA form, the CDR3 reads TGCAGTGCTAGAGACAGACCGAACACTGAAGCTTTCTTT.